This T cell receptor beta chain is drawn from a study of control samples from healthy donors and cancer patients. With 5 bases clipped from V and 5 bases from J, the junction kept 10 bases outside the gene matches. From germline, CDR1 is MNHEY and CDR2 SMNVEV (reference sequence). This CDR3 spans 15 amino acids. Libraries were prepared by immunoSEQ multiplex PCR; TCRdb keeps only in-frame clonotypes and omits some of them. The data hold approximately 100,000 clones, with 92% observed a single time. The rearrangement uses TRBV27 and TRBJ2-5; TRBD2 matches 8 bases. The clonotype was recovered from a human donor in good health. The donor label of this sample is uncertain. The sample consisted of blood. The CDR3 reads CASSPGLVGHETQYF. CDR3 sequence (DNA): TGTGCCAGCAGTCCGGGACTAGTTGGGCATGAGACCCAGTACTTC.